These 19 T cell receptor beta chains share one sample of origin, sequenced in a study of blood T cell repertoires in COVID-19. Only in-frame clones appear in the TCRdb table, and some are missing; sequencing was by immunoSEQ multiplex PCR. This table holds about 130,000 clones, roughly 72% found once. The sequencing sample was made of peripheral blood. These receptors were taken from a human donor in a cohort sampled during active COVID-19.

The chain uses TRBV9 and TRBJ1-4, with 7 bases fitting TRBD1. V shed 4 bases, J shed 4 bases, and the junction held 7 bases outside the gene matches. Looked up from germline, CDR1 is SGDLS and CDR2 is YYNGEE. The CDR3 has 15 residues. The CDR3 sequence is CASSSRTGFNEKLFF. CDR3 DNA: TGTGCCAGCAGCTCCCGGACAGGTTTTAATGAAAAACTGTTTTTT.

In this sample, this clone turned up a few times. The chain carries TRBV27 and TRBJ1-1; 8 nucleotides line up with TRBD1. This CDR3 spans 15 amino acids. Trimming removed 8 bases from V and 0 bases from J; junction bases left unmatched: 8. The germline V gene has CDR1 MNHEY and CDR2 SMNVEV (reference sequence). The CDR3 DNA reads as TGTGCCAGCGCGGACAGGGCACCTATGAACACTGAAGCTTTCTTT. This codes for CASADRAPMNTEAFF.

In its sample, this clone was seen a few times. The chain recombines TRBV20-1 with TRBJ2-5, with 7 bases aligning to TRBD2. The CDR3 length is 13 residues. V trimming: 3 bases; J trimming: 2 bases; junction bases outside the gene matches: 3. The germline gives CDR1 DFQATT, CDR2 SNEGSKA (reference sequence). CDR3 sequence: CSASWRGQETQYF. The CDR3 DNA follows: TGCAGTGCTAGTTGGCGGGGGCAAGAGACCCAGTACTTC.

V gene TRBV28 combines with J gene TRBJ2-7; 14 nucleotides align to TRBD2. The CDR3 runs 14 residues. V trimming: 4 bases; J trimming: 10 bases; junction bases outside the gene matches: 6. The germline V gene encodes CDR1 MDHEN and CDR2 SYDVKM. The CDR3 DNA is TGTGCCAGCAGTTCGGGACTAGCGGGGGCGAACCAGTACTTC. Its translation is CASSSGLAGANQYF.

J is TRBJ1-6 and V is TRBV5-4; the match to TRBD1 covers 7 bases. Germline CDR1 SGHNT, CDR2 YYREEE (reference sequence). V lost 1 base, J lost 7 bases, and 2 bases stayed unmatched. The CDR3 consists of 14 residues. The DNA of the CDR3 is TGTGCCAGCAGCTTGACAGGGGCCAATTCACCCCTCCACTTT. Its protein product is CASSLTGANSPLHF.

V usage is TRBV6-5 and J usage is TRBJ2-7; TRBD1 matches 7 bases. V was pared by 0 bases and J by 3 bases, with 2 bases of the junction left unmatched. This CDR3 comprises 14 residues. CDR1 is MNHEY and CDR2 is SVGAGI in the germline V gene. In DNA form, the CDR3 reads TGTGCCAGCAGTTACTCGAACAGGGGCTACGAGCAGTACTTC. This sequence encodes CASSYSNRGYEQYF.

Only one count was recorded for this clone. The chain uses TRBV6-2 or TRBV6-3 and TRBJ2-5, with D maybe TRBD2 (5 bases). CDR1 is MNHEY and CDR2 is SVGEGT in the germline V gene. V dropped 6 bases and J dropped 1 base, with 9 bases sitting between them. The CDR3 sequence is 13 residues long. The CDR3 DNA is TGTGCCAGCAGCCGCGGGTTCCAAGAGACCCAGTACTTC. Amino acids: CASSRGFQETQYF.

The sample holds a few counts of this clone. The chain employs TRBV5-1 and TRBJ2-5; D may be TRBD2 (5 bases). V dropped 1 base and J dropped 5 bases, with 9 bases sitting between them. Germline V gene sequence: CDR1 SGHRS, CDR2 YFSETQ. The CDR3 has 13 amino acids. CDR3 protein: CASSLIPGETQYF. The DNA of the CDR3 is TGCGCCAGCAGCTTGATTCCGGGGGAGACCCAGTACTTC. Together with reference TRBV5-1 and TRBJ2-5, the CDR3 gives the full variable domain: KAGVTQTPRYLIKTRGQQVTLSCSPISGHRSVSWYQQTPGQGLQFLFEYFSETQRNKGNFPGRFSGRQFSNSRSEMNVSTLELGDSALYLCASSLIPGETQYFGPGTRLLVL.

The chain couples TRBV6-5 to TRBJ2-7; TRBD2 matches 13 bases. This CDR3 comprises 14 residues. After removal of 11 bases from V and 5 bases from J, the junction contained 9 bases not matched to a gene. CDR1 is MNHEY, CDR2 SVGAGI, per germline. As DNA, the CDR3 is TGTGCCTGCCAACTAGCGGGAGGGACCGACGAGCAGTACTTC. Amino acid sequence: CACQLAGGTDEQYF.

This chain joins TRBV10-3 and TRBJ1-3; 7 positions match TRBD1. With V trimmed by 4 bases and J by 0 bases, 0 bases remained unmatched. This CDR3 comprises 14 residues. Germline V gene lookup returns CDR1 ENHRY and CDR2 SYGVKD. The chain's CDR3 is CAISAGGSGNTIYF. In nucleotides, the CDR3 is TGTGCCATCAGTGCAGGGGGCTCTGGAAACACCATATATTTT.

The chain employs TRBV5-1 and TRBJ1-1; D might be TRBD1 (5 bases). This CDR3 comprises 13 residues. Germline CDR1 is SGHRS and CDR2 is YFSETQ. Trimming took 4 bases from V and 7 from J, leaving 14 bases between them. The CDR3 DNA reads as TGCGCCAGCAGCGTGGGACTCGCGCATGAAGCTTTCTTT. It encodes CASSVGLAHEAFF.

The rearrangement links TRBV19 to TRBJ1-6; D remains ambiguous. Trimming removed 7 bases from V and 13 bases from J, with 14 bases in between. CDR3 length: 12 amino acids. Germline V lookup: CDR1 LNHDA, CDR2 SQIVND (reference sequence). CDR3 bases: TGTGCCAGTAAACTGGGCCTTGAGCCCCTCCACTTT. This codes for CASKLGLEPLHF.

V is TRBV7-9 and J is TRBJ1-1, with D possibly matching TRBD1 (6 bases). Trimming shortened V by 5 bases and J by 5 bases, and 18 bases separated the two germline ends. This CDR3 spans 15 amino acids. The germline V gene encodes CDR1 SEHNR and CDR2 FQNEAQ (reference sequence). Here the CDR3 reads CASSPTGNGNTEAFF. The CDR3 coding sequence is TGTGCCAGCAGCCCTACAGGGAATGGGAATACTGAAGCTTTCTTT.

The chain combines TRBV19 with TRBJ1-4; 10 bases agree with TRBD1. Germline CDR1 LNHDA, CDR2 SQIVND (reference sequence). V lost 5 bases and J lost 6; bases outside the gene matches: 9. This CDR3 has 16 amino acids. In DNA, the CDR3 is TGTGCCAGTAGTGGGGAGGCGACAGGGGGCGATGAAAAACTGTTTTTT. Translated, it gives CASSGEATGGDEKLFF.

The chain employs TRBV28 and TRBJ2-1; 11 bases agree with TRBD1. The junction had 10 bases not matched to a gene; V was cut back by 7 bases and J by 8 bases. The CDR3 is made up of 15 amino acids. Germline values: CDR1 MDHEN, CDR2 SYDVKM. This CDR3 is CASNRAGTGGDEQFF. In DNA form, the CDR3 reads TGTGCCAGCAATCGAGCCGGGACAGGGGGAGATGAGCAGTTCTTC.

The chain is built from TRBV7-9 and TRBJ1-2, with 7 bases matching TRBD1. After removal of 0 bases from V and 7 bases from J, the junction contained 8 bases not matched to a gene. The CDR3 is 15 amino acids. Germline lookup yields CDR1 SEHNR and CDR2 FQNEAQ (reference sequence). The CDR3 DNA follows: TGTGCCAGCAGCTTAGCCCACAGGGGCGAAGGTGGCTACACCTTC. This gives the protein CASSLAHRGEGGYTF.

The CDR3 DNA reads as TGTGCCAGCAGTTTGGGACAGGGAGGCATTCAGTACTTC. Its translation: CASSLGQGGIQYF. The genes are TRBV28 and TRBJ2-4; 9 nucleotides match TRBD1. Germline values: CDR1 MDHEN, CDR2 SYDVKM. The V and J ends lost 3 bases and 9 bases, in that order; junction bases with no gene match: 3. The CDR3 length is 13 residues.

This chain connects TRBV18 to TRBJ1-4; TRBD1 matches 7 bases. J gave up 0 bases and V 6 bases, and 7 bases lay outside the gene matches. Germline V gene sequence: CDR1 KGHSH, CDR2 LQKENI. This CDR3 has 16 amino acids. The CDR3 DNA sequence: TGTGCCAGCTCTTTCGCCGGGACAGCAACTAATGAAAAACTGTTTTTT. Translating it yields CASSFAGTATNEKLFF.

The gene calls are TRBV2 and TRBJ2-6; TRBD1 aligns across 7 bases. V shed 11 bases, J shed 2 bases, and the junction held 9 bases outside the gene matches. The CDR3 runs 15 residues. Per the germline V gene, CDR1 is SNHLY and CDR2 is FYNNEI. The CDR3 sequence: CAAGQVLAGANVLTF. CDR3 DNA: TGTGCCGCAGGACAGGTCTTGGCTGGGGCCAACGTCCTGACTTTC.